This note documents a single T cell receptor beta chain sequence. Only in-frame clones appear in the TCRdb table, and some are missing; sequencing was by immunoSEQ multiplex PCR. The sample includes some 75,000 clones, 82% of them seen just once. This specimen comes from a study of radiation and T cells in renal cell carcinoma. Stated time point: blood 2 weeks post-SBRT. Described treatment: 15 Gy SBRT to primary tumor, nephrectomy 4 weeks later. After SBRT, blood was collected at 2 and 4 weeks, plus baseline. CDR1 and CDR2 from the germline V gene are SEHNR and FQNEAQ (reference sequence). V was trimmed by 3 bases and J by 5 bases, leaving 11 bases between them. The length of the CDR3 is 14 residues.

This TCR derives from a man in his sixties with renal cell carcinoma. This sequence joins TRBV7-9 and TRBJ2-1; D is possibly TRBD1 (6 bases). Sequenced here: blood, sampled from a patient whose treatment included radiotherapy and nephrectomy. CDR3 nucleotide sequence: TGTGCCAGCAGCTTTTCACCAGGGGACAATGAGCAGTTCTTC. It translates to CASSFSPGDNEQFF.